These 14 T cell receptor beta chains were all obtained from the same sample, sequenced in a study of blood T cells in healthy people across ages. Alongside a J-beta primer mix, a sample-barcoded 5' primer served in a second PCR lasting 7 to 11 cycles. TCRdb used MiXCR to reprocess the 5' RACE reads, holding one entry per CDR3 protein. The repertoire holds approximately 770,000 distinct CDR3 sequences, with 58% as singletons. The sequenced material came from blood. The receptors here all came from a man aged 30-40 years in good health.

A word on this clonotype: One junction end does not reproduce the germline sequence, and a read error may be involved. This chain connects TRBV3-1 to TRBJ2-1; possibly TRBD2 for D (6 bases). Germline V gene lookup returns CDR1 LGHDT and CDR2 YNNKEL (reference sequence). This CDR3 has 14 amino acids. The DNA for the CDR3 is TGTGCCAGCAACCAAGGAGGGCCTTACAATGAGCAGTTCTTC. Protein: CASNQGGPYNEQFF.

This rearrangement joins TRBV9 to TRBJ2-1, with D tentatively TRBD1 or TRBD2 (5 bases each). This CDR3 has 15 amino acids. Germline-derived CDR1 and CDR2 are SGDLS and YYNGEE. The ends were cut back, 3 bases at V and 3 bases at J, with 13 bases in the middle. In nucleotides, the CDR3 is TGTGCCAGCAGCGGCCGGGACGGCTACTACAATGAGCAGTTCTTC. Its protein product is CASSGRDGYYNEQFF.

The chain recombines TRBV6-5 with TRBJ2-5; D is possibly TRBD1 or TRBD2 (6 bases each). Per germline, CDR1 MNHEY and CDR2 SVGAGI. This CDR3 spans 14 amino acids. Deletions cut 3 bases from V and 5 bases from J, with 13 bases between. CDR3 coding DNA: TGTGCCAGCAGTTATCTAGGGGGGCTGGAGACCCAGTACTTC. Translated, it gives CASSYLGGLETQYF.

In its sample, this clonotype was seen a few times. The rearrangement uses TRBV29-1 and TRBJ2-5, with TRBD1 as a possible D gene (5 bases). With 5 bases removed from V and 4 bases from J, the gap between germline ends came to 11 bases. The CDR3 totals 12 residues. Germline CDR1 and CDR2: SQVTM and ANQGSEA. The CDR3: CSVQGIGETQYF. CDR3 sequence (DNA): TGCAGCGTTCAGGGTATCGGAGAGACCCAGTACTTC.

This clonotype was seen only a few times. The chain uses TRBV20-1 and TRBJ2-4, with D unclear. The CDR3 covers 14 residues. Per the germline V gene, CDR1 is DFQATT and CDR2 is SNEGSKA (reference sequence). With 6 bases removed from V and 2 bases from J, the gap between germline ends came to 14 bases. This CDR3 reads CSAGRLVSKNIQYF. CDR3 DNA sequence: TGCAGTGCCGGCAGGCTGGTTTCCAAAAACATTCAGTACTTC.

This clonotype came up a few times. The rearrangement joins TRBV20-1 to TRBJ1-5, with D unresolved. Trimming took off 6 bases at V and 8 bases at J, with 20 bases between the two ends. The germline CDR1 and CDR2 sequences are DFQATT and SNEGSKA (reference sequence). The CDR3 runs to 14 residues. The CDR3 nucleotides read TGCAGTGCCGTTTCCTCCCATAATATGGAGCCCCAGCATTTT. Amino acids: CSAVSSHNMEPQHF.

Turning to this clonotype: One end of the junction is discordant with germline, which a read error may explain. The J gene is TRBJ2-4, the V gene TRBV18, with 7 positions matching TRBD1. TRBJ2-5 explains the end of the DNA better; the J call may be wrong. CDR1 is KGHSH, CDR2 LQKENI, per germline. There are 14 residues in the CDR3. The CDR3 DNA reads as TGTGCCAGCTCACCGGGACAGTCCCAAAAGACCCAGTACTTC. Translation: CASSPGQSQKTQYF.

The V gene is TRBV6-6, the J gene TRBJ1-5, with D possibly matching TRBD1 (6 bases). Per the germline V gene, CDR1 is MNHNY and CDR2 is SVGAGI (reference sequence). The ends were cut back, 7 bases at V and 3 bases at J, with 13 bases in the middle. The CDR3 runs 14 residues. The chain's CDR3 is CASTSTGNNQPQHF. The DNA for the CDR3 is TGTGCCAGCACCTCTACAGGGAACAATCAGCCCCAGCATTTT.

The chain recombines TRBV25-1 with TRBJ2-3, with D possibly being TRBD2 (5 bases). The CDR3 has 14 residues. Germline V gene lookup returns CDR1 MGHDK and CDR2 SYGVNS. The germline V and J ends were trimmed by 2 bases and 4 bases, with 10 bases remaining between them. The CDR3: CASSEPLAPDTQYF. CDR3 in DNA: TGTGCCAGCAGTGAACCCCTAGCACCAGATACGCAGTATTTT.

The chain employs TRBV28 and TRBJ1-2, with a possible D match to TRBD1 (6 bases). V was clipped by 6 bases and J by 4 bases, with 18 bases between them. This CDR3 has 15 residues. CDR1 and CDR2 from the germline V gene are MDHEN and SYDVKM. In nucleotides, the CDR3 is TGTGCCAGCAGCCAAATACAGGGCAGGGCCTATGGCTACACCTTC. It specifies CASSQIQGRAYGYTF.

Points on this clonotype: At one of its ends the junction is not consistent with the germline gene, which may arise from a read error. The J gene is TRBJ2-1, the V gene TRBV6-2 or TRBV6-3; TRBD2 matches 10 bases. The V gene's germline CDR1 is MNHEY and CDR2 SVGEGT. The CDR3 sequence is 14 residues long. The CDR3 DNA is TGTGCCAGCAGTGACTCTGGACTAGCGGAAGAGCAGTTCTTC. Its translation: CASSDSGLAEEQFF.

The chain joins TRBV29-1 to TRBJ1-3, with unresolved D. This CDR3 spans 12 amino acids. The germline V gene has CDR1 SQVTM and CDR2 ANQGSEA. The germline V and J ends were trimmed by 4 bases and 3 bases, with 7 bases remaining between them. CDR3 DNA sequence: TGCAGCGTTGGCGGTGGTGGAAACACCATATATTTT. This gives the protein CSVGGGGNTIYF.

This clonotype occurred many times. The J gene is TRBJ2-5, the V gene TRBV6-5; D call uncertain. The germline V gene has CDR1 MNHEY and CDR2 SVGAGI. This CDR3 contains 15 residues. V was shortened by 0 bases and J by 6 bases, with 14 bases between the two germline ends. The CDR3 DNA is TGTGCCAGCAGTTACTCGCGTGGCGTGATGAAGACCCAGTACTTC. It yields the protein CASSYSRGVMKTQYF.

The V and J genes are TRBV25-1 and TRBJ2-5; possibly TRBD1 for D (6 bases). The CDR3 contains 13 residues. Deletions cut 5 bases from V and 4 bases from J, with 11 bases between. Germline CDR1 and CDR2: MGHDK and SYGVNS. Here the CDR3 reads CASSRAGVETQYF. The CDR3 DNA reads as TGTGCCAGCAGTCGGGCAGGGGTAGAGACCCAGTACTTC.